The entry below describes one T cell receptor (beta chain). The specificity of this receptor is unknown. No base quality information exists; no much larger clone differs at one position. CDR1 is given as LNHNV and CDR2 as YYDKDF, both from the germline V gene (reference sequence). V was cut back by 1 base and J by 3 bases, leaving a gap of 12 bases between them. From the cysteine up to the phenylalanine, the CDR3 has a length of 16 residues. Solely the CDR3 DNA is kept, with 48 bases framed from the first base. Any patient with an uncontrolled infection, another autoimmune disease, pregnancy or lactation was excluded. Diagnoses relied on clinical symptoms, serum thyroxine and TRAb, thyroid ultrasound and orbital computed tomography. Total RNA was extracted with Trizol reagent, and quality was checked on an Agilent 2100 Bioanalyzer. The entry originates in a study of T cells in Graves' hyperthyroidism and ophthalmopathy (dated by TCRdb to about 2019). Regarding the research as a whole: A discovery cohort of approximately 100 patients, approximately 45 with Graves' ophthalmopathy and approximately 60 with stable Graves' hyperthyroidism, was used to find distinguishing TCR V-J signatures. The paper describes TCR Vbeta CDR3 sequencing of 135 peripheral blood samples, made up of under 50 ophthalmopathy patients, around 73 hyperthyroidism patients and roughly 17 progressor patients. The approximately 90 discovery patients were randomly split 7:3 into training and test sets. Once sampling was done, hyperthyroidism patients were given methimazole at a starting dose of 30 mg daily, whereas ophthalmopathy patients were given high-dose intravenous methylprednisolone. Thyroid tissue and blood T-cell repertoires from more than five Graves' hyperthyroidism patients were also compared in the study. Prospective prediction of ophthalmopathy was tested in an independent validation cohort consisting of 18 hyperthyroidism patients and around 17 patients who later progressed to ophthalmopathy.

The TCR beta CDR3 regions were amplified from RNA transcripts. The first round of RT-PCR for the TCR CDR3 was performed with the HTBI primer set and the Qiagen OneStep RT-PCR kit. A second multiplex PCR round built the libraries, followed by size selection and purification. Paired-end sequencing of the libraries was performed with 100 bp reads on an Illumina HiSeq2000. The paper's data handling went like this. Raw data were processed with SOAPnuke, discarding reads with adapters, uncalled bases, mean Phred below 15, or no exact constant-primer or identifier match. COPE v1.2.5 was used to merge high-quality paired reads, and clonotypes were defined as unique nucleotide sequences. Clonotypes were aligned to IMGT TRBV, TRBD and TRBJ reference segments using MiTCR v1.1. The analysis was restricted to V-J combinations with a frequency above 0.0001, which together covered 99% to 99.2% of the repertoires. The TCS score was defined as F50 (clonal expansion) divided by E x V (chaos), with BLOSUM62-based TCRdist calculated between CDR3 peptides within each V-J. Welch's t-statistics and random forest reduced fewer than 550 V-J features to about 12, which were used in a naive Bayes classifier (R e1071). The Morisita-Horn index was used to measure how similar the thyroid and blood repertoires were. Through fastp at Q25 and MiXCR, TCRdb rebuilt clones from the public reads, retaining in-frame beta chains. Identical CDR3 proteins give one entry, which carries the most common genes and DNA. The V and J calls, along with clone size, are taken from TCRdb and not from the paper's own processing. Recorded for this sample are approximately 510,000 distinct CDR3 sequences; around 50% of them occurred a single time. The top ten clonotypes cover about two fifths of the sample.

Paper-wide results and their limitations: Most expanded thyroid clonotypes (frequency above 0.001) were also detected in blood, a finding suggesting that blood repertoires may reflect thyroid immune responses. A model built on a 13 V-J signature distinguished ophthalmopathy from stable hyperthyroidism, reaching roughly 88% sensitivity and about 81% specificity in cross-validation and 80%/75% in testing. Sample size was not statistically predetermined, and investigators were not blinded to group allocation. In validation, the model predicted progression to ophthalmopathy a median of approximately 6.3 months before onset, with around 70% sensitivity and about 75% specificity.

The sequenced material came from peripheral blood or thyroid tissue (not recorded which). The receptor's source is an adult woman with Graves' disease, either hyperthyroidism or ophthalmopathy (not recorded which). The sequence links TRBV15 to TRBJ2-2, with a tentative D gene TRBD1 over 7 matching bases. The nucleotides are TGTGCCACCAGCAGAGGGGCAGGGGGGTACACCGGGGAGCTGTTTTTT. Translation gives CATSRGAGGYTGELFF. Beyond the CDR3, the reference TRBV15 and TRBJ2-2 genes provide the residues; the full variable domain reads: DAMVIQNPRYQVTQFGKPVTLSCSQTLNHNVMYWYQQKSSQAPKLLFHYYDKDFNNEADTPDNFQSRRPNTSFCFLDIRSPGLGDTAMYLCATSRGAGGYTGELFFGEGSRLTVL.